The source of this T cell receptor beta chain is a study of siplizumab effects on memory and regulatory T cells. Overall study results and limits: Unstimulated subsets accounted for the mapping of only a minor share of the clones that were alloreactive. Siplizumab significantly reduced alloreactive sequences traceable to unstimulated CD4+ memory cells. Mappable alloreactive CD4+ clones averaged approximately 67% Treg-derived with siplizumab versus approximately 25% in controls. Contribution to the alloresponse seemed major for naive T cells, which also seemed more diverse than memory cells.

The CDR3 is 14 residues long. The germline CDR1 and CDR2 sequences are LNHDA and SQIVND (reference sequence). V lost 5 bases, J lost 5 bases, and 15 bases lay in between. Sequenced by immunoSEQ multiplex PCR; TCRdb stores in-frame clones only, minus some. This table has more than 95,000 clones, approximately 94% appearing once. Worth noting for this clone: What it binds is not known.

The sequenced sample consisted of non-Treg CD4+ T cells sorted from blood. The chain has TRBV19 and TRBJ1-2; D uncertain. The sequence came from a human donor in good health. CDR3 DNA: TGTGCCAGTAGTCCGTGGGAGGGAGGTTATGGCTACACCTTC. This codes for CASSPWEGGYGYTF. Filled out from reference TRBV19 and TRBJ1-2, the complete variable domain reads DGGITQSPKYLFRKEGQNVTLSCEQNLNHDAMYWYRQDPGQGLRLIYYSQIVNDFQKGDIAEGYSVSREKKESFPLTVTSAQKNPTAFYLCASSPWEGGYGYTFGSGTRLTVV.